The next 10 T cell receptor beta chains were all read from a single sample in a study of blood T cell repertoires in COVID-19. The table came from immunoSEQ multiplex PCR; TCRdb's copy has only in-frame clones and leaves some out. This table holds roughly 240,000 clones, around 88% found once. Input material: PBMCs or T cells enriched from blood (not recorded which). Receptors originate from a woman in her thirties or forties with acute COVID-19.

This rearrangement joins TRBV29-1 to TRBJ1-4; TRBD1 is a possible D gene (6 bases). V was trimmed by 7 bases and J by 14 bases, leaving 14 bases between them. CDR1 and CDR2 (germline): SQVTM, ANQGSEA. This CDR3 comprises 10 residues. The DNA of the CDR3 is TGCAGCGCCTACACAGGGCGGCTGTTTTTT. Encoded protein: CSAYTGRLFF.

The chain couples TRBV2 to TRBJ1-2; maybe TRBD1 (6 bases). The CDR3 sequence is 14 residues long. The germline V gene encodes CDR1 SNHLY and CDR2 FYNNEI. Trimming removed 4 bases at V and 4 bases at J, with 13 bases between. CDR3 residues: CASSGGGRSYGYTF. The CDR3 bases are TGTGCCAGCAGTGGCGGGGGCCGTAGCTATGGCTACACCTTC.

For the CDR3, the DNA is TGTGCCAGCAGCTTGCTACAGGGCAATCAGCCCCAGCATTTT. Its translation: CASSLLQGNQPQHF. This chain joins TRBV5-6 and TRBJ1-5, with a tentative D call TRBD1 (5 bases). CDR3 size: 14 residues. The germline V and J ends were trimmed by 1 base and 2 bases, with 7 bases remaining between them. From germline, CDR1 is SGHDT and CDR2 YYEEEE.

V and J are TRBV19 and TRBJ1-5; D is possibly TRBD1 (5 bases). Germline V gives CDR1 LNHDA, CDR2 SQIVND (reference sequence). The CDR3 consists of 16 residues. V lost 5 bases and J lost 5, with 19 bases in between. The CDR3 protein is CASSLGKHQGYQPQHF. CDR3 coding DNA: TGTGCCAGTAGTCTTGGAAAACATCAGGGTTATCAGCCCCAGCATTTT.

V is TRBV3-1 (or the pseudogene TRBV3-2) and J is TRBJ2-2; D may be TRBD1 (6 bases). The CDR3 is 16 residues long. Trimming removed 4 bases at V and 1 base at J, with 13 bases between. The germline V gene has CDR1 LGHDT and CDR2 YNNKEL (reference sequence). The CDR3: CASSLRTGQNTGELFF. Written as DNA, the CDR3 is TGTGCCAGCAGCCTTCGGACGGGACAGAACACCGGGGAGCTGTTTTTT.

This clone was detected a few times. This chain connects TRBV5-1 to TRBJ1-2; the D gene is possibly TRBD1 (5 bases). This CDR3 spans 14 amino acids. Germline values: CDR1 SGHRS, CDR2 YFSETQ. Between the trimmed V and J ends, which lost 5 bases and 4 bases, there was a span of 15 bases. The CDR3 sequence: CASSPGGVAYGYTF. Here the CDR3 DNA reads TGCGCCAGCAGTCCCGGGGGGGTGGCCTATGGCTACACCTTC.

The chain is built from TRBV10-1 and TRBJ2-2, with 7 bases lining up with TRBD1. This CDR3 region has 15 residues. The germline gives CDR1 WNHNN, CDR2 SYGVQD (reference sequence). Trimming removed 10 bases from V and 0 bases from J; junction bases left unmatched: 8. CDR3 amino acids: CATSTGTANTGELFF. CDR3 in DNA: TGCGCCACCTCTACCGGGACAGCGAACACCGGGGAGCTGTTTTTT.

The chain has TRBV18 and TRBJ1-1; perhaps TRBD1 as D (6 bases). This CDR3 has 14 amino acids. Trimming cost V 5 bases and J 1 base, with 11 bases left between them. Germline V gene lookup returns CDR1 KGHSH and CDR2 LQKENI. The CDR3 loop is CASSTLGQNTEAFF. The CDR3 DNA follows: TGTGCCAGCTCAACATTGGGACAGAACACTGAAGCTTTCTTT.

The chain has TRBV20-1 and TRBJ2-3; the match to TRBD2 covers 8 bases. The CDR3 is made up of 14 amino acids. Trimming removed 3 bases from V and 3 bases from J; junction bases left unmatched: 5. Germline V lookup: CDR1 DFQATT, CDR2 SNEGSKA (reference sequence). In nucleotides, the CDR3 is TGCAGTGCTAGTTGGCGGGAGGTAACAGATACGCAGTATTTT. Its translation: CSASWREVTDTQYF.

This chain connects TRBV5-1 to TRBJ2-3; 13 bases agree with TRBD2. Germline CDR1 is SGHRS and CDR2 is YFSETQ. The CDR3 spans 19 residues. The junction had 16 bases not matched to a gene; V was cut back by 6 bases and J by 3 bases. The CDR3 DNA is TGCGCCAGCACCCCGAGAACTAGCGGGGGGGCCTCGAGGACAGATACGCAGTATTTT. Protein product: CASTPRTSGGASRTDTQYF.